This record covers a single T cell receptor (beta chain). Its antigen specificity is not known. Base qualities are not provided; no much larger clone lies one nucleotide away. Library creation used the immunoSEQ multiplex PCR assay. The table was pulled from immuneACCESS by TCRdb, which kept in-frame rearrangements only. Such tables lose some clones; where checked, under half of the loss comes from unresolved V genes, and the rest has no known cause. The sample has approximately 140,000 clones on record, about nine tenths of them singletons. The top ten constitute 11% of the sample. The data stem from a study of control samples from healthy donors and cancer patients (dated by TCRdb to 2020 to 2022). Trimming takes 3 bases off V and 4 bases off J; junction bases not matched to a gene: 5. From a lookup of the germline V gene, CDR1 and CDR2 are MDHEN and SYDVKM. The CDR3 has 15 amino acids, counting the end cysteine and phenylalanine. Only the CDR3 DNA is retained, 45 bases long and in frame from the first base.

Sequencing was carried out using blood. The chain was built from TRBV28 and TRBJ2-1, with TRBD2 identical over 8 junction bases. The clonotype was recovered from a man younger than 40 in good health. This receptor carries the CDR3 CASSLAGGGYNEQFF. The bases are TGTGCCAGCAGTTTGGCCGGGGGGGGGTACAATGAGCAGTTCTTC.